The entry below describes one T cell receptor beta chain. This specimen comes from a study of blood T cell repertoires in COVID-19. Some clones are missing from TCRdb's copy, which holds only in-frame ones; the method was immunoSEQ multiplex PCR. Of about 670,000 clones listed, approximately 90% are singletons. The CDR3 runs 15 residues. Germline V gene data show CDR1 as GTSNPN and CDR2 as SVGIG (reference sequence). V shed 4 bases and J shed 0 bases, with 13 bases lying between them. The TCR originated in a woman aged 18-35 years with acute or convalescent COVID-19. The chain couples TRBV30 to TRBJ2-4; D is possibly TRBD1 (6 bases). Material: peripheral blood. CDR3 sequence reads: CAWNPGTLAKNIQYF. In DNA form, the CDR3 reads TGTGCCTGGAACCCCGGGACATTAGCCAAAAACATTCAGTACTTC.